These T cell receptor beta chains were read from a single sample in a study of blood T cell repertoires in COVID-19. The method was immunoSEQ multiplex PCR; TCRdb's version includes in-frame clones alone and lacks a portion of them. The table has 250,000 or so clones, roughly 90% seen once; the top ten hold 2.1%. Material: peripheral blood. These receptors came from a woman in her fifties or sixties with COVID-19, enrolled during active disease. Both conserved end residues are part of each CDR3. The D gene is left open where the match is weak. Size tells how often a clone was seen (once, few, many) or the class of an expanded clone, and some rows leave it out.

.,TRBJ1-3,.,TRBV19,TGTGCCAGTATCCGGGACTCTGGAAACACCATATATTTT,CASIRDSGNTIYF
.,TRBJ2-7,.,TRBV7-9,TGTGCCAGCAGCAACCCCGCGGGGCGGAACTACGAGCAGTACTTC,CASSNPAGRNYEQYF
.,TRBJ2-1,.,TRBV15,TGTGCCACCAGCTCTCGGGACACAAACAATGAGCAGTTCTTC,CATSSRDTNNEQFF
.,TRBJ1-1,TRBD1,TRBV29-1,TGCAGCGGGGGACAGGGGGCGAACACTGAAGCTTTCTTT,CSGGQGANTEAFF
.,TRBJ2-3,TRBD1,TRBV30,TGTGCCTGGGGCCAGGACAGGGCTGATACGCAGTATTTT,CAWGQDRADTQYF
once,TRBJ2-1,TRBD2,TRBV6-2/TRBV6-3,TGTGCCAGCAGTTACCCAGGGTCCAGCGGGGGGATCTCCTACAATGAGCAGTTCTTC,CASSYPGSSGGISYNEQFF
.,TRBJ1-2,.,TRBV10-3,TGTGCCATCAGTTCCGGGGATGGCTACACCTTC,CAISSGDGYTF
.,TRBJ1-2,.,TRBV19,TGTGCCAGCAGACAGGCTAGCGGGTATGGCTACACCTTC,CASRQASGYGYTF
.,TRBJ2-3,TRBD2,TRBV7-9,TGTGCCAGCAGCAAGCGCAGGGGGACTAGCGGGGGAATTAGCACAGATACGCAGTATTTT,CASSKRRGTSGGISTDTQYF
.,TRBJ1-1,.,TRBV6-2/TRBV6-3,TGTGCCAGCAGCCAGAGGACACCCGAAGCTTTCTTT,CASSQRTPEAFF
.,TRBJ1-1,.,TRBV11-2,TGTGCCAGCAGCTTACAGGCAGCTAAGAACACTGAAGCTTTCTTT,CASSLQAAKNTEAFF
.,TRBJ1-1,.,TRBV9,TGTGCCAGCAGCTTGCAGGGGAACACTGAAGCTTTCTTT,CASSLQGNTEAFF
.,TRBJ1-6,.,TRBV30,TGTGCCTGGACCACGGGTAGGGGTAATTCACCCCTCCACTTT,CAWTTGRGNSPLHF
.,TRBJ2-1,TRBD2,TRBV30,TGTGCCTGGAGTGTACTGTGGACTAGCGGGTCCAATGAGCAGTTCTTC,CAWSVLWTSGSNEQFF
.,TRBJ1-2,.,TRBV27,TGTGCCAGCAGTCCCGGGGGAGGGGGCTACACCTTC,CASSPGGGGYTF
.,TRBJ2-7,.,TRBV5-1,TGCGCCAGCAGCTTGGTCGAGGCTAGCTCCGAGCAGTACTTC,CASSLVEASSEQYF
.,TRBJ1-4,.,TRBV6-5,TGTGCCAGCAGCCCGGGCGGGGGTCATGAAAAACTGTTTTTT,CASSPGGGHEKLFF